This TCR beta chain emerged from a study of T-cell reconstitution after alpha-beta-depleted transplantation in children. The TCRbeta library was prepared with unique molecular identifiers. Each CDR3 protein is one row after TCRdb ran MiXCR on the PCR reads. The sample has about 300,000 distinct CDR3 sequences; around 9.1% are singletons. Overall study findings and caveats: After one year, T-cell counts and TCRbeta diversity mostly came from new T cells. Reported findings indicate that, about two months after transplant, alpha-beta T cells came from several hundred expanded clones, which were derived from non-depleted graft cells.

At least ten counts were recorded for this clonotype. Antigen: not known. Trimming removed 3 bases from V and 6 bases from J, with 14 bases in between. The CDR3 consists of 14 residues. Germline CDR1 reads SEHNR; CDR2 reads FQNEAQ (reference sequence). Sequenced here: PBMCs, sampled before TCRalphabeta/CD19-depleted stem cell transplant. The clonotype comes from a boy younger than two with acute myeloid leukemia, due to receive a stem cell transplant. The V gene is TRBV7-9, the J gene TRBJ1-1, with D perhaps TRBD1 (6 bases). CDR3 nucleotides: TGTGCCAGCAGCTTTTCGACAGGCAAGTCTGAAGCTTTCTTT. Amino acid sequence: CASSFSTGKSEAFF.